Listed below are T cell receptor beta chains from one sample, sequenced in a study of T cell repertoires in cytomegalovirus infection. Which antigens these TCRs recognize remains unknown. TCRdb re-analysed the reads in MiXCR, keeping a single row per CDR3 protein. The sample has roughly 990,000 distinct CDR3 sequences, 31% seen once. The sequences come from cultured CD8+ T cells from PBMCs, collected from culture after CMV antigen stimulation. These receptors were obtained from a human donor in good health (CMV status not recorded). Some clones in this sample may be carry-over from other donors' samples. The CDR3 runs from the conserved cysteine through the conserved F or W. The order of the fields is CDR3 length, J gene, clone size, V gene, D gene, CDR3 protein, CDR3 DNA. The D gene is left open where the match is weak. Some rows have no size entry. The others give once, few or many, or a class for an expanded clone.

len: 17; j_gene: TRBJ2-1; abundance: few; v_gene: TRBV7-2; d_gene: TRBD2; CDR3aa: CASSLVVGGGPYNEQFF; CDR3nt: TGTGCCAGCAGCTTAGTAGTCGGCGGGGGGCCCTACAATGAGCAGTTCTTC
len: 16; j_gene: TRBJ2-7; abundance: .; v_gene: TRBV6-1; d_gene: TRBD2; CDR3aa: CASSPPAGAYLYEQYF; CDR3nt: TGTGCCAGCAGTCCGCCAGCGGGGGCATACCTCTACGAGCAGTACTTC
len: 17; j_gene: TRBJ2-1; abundance: .; v_gene: TRBV4-1; d_gene: TRBD2; CDR3aa: CASSQEAGGINADEQFF; CDR3nt: TGCGCCAGCAGCCAAGAAGCGGGGGGAATAAATGCAGATGAGCAGTTCTTC
len: 16; j_gene: TRBJ2-1; abundance: .; v_gene: TRBV27; d_gene: TRBD1; CDR3aa: CASSFSTGEVYNEQFF; CDR3nt: TGTGCCAGCAGTTTCTCGACAGGGGAGGTCTACAATGAGCAGTTCTTC
len: 14; j_gene: TRBJ2-2; abundance: .; v_gene: TRBV6-5; d_gene: .; CDR3aa: CASSYGGRTGELFF; CDR3nt: TGTGCCAGCAGTTACGGGGGGCGAACCGGGGAGCTGTTTTTT
len: 14; j_gene: TRBJ2-1; abundance: many; v_gene: TRBV7-2; d_gene: .; CDR3aa: CASSFPGLHNEQFF; CDR3nt: TGTGCCAGCAGCTTTCCGGGGCTACACAATGAGCAGTTCTTC
len: 16; j_gene: TRBJ1-2; abundance: few; v_gene: TRBV4-1; d_gene: .; CDR3aa: CASSQDNRRANYGYTF; CDR3nt: TGCGCCAGCAGCCAAGATAACAGGCGAGCTAACTATGGCTACACCTTC
len: 18; j_gene: TRBJ2-1; abundance: few; v_gene: TRBV12-5; d_gene: TRBD1; CDR3aa: CASGFRKATGTDNNEQFF; CDR3nt: TGTGCTAGTGGTTTCCGGAAAGCAACCGGGACAGACAACAATGAGCAGTTCTTC
len: 15; j_gene: TRBJ2-7; abundance: few; v_gene: TRBV29-1; d_gene: .; CDR3aa: CSVEDPRGSPYEQYF; CDR3nt: TGCAGCGTTGAAGATCCCCGGGGGTCCCCCTACGAGCAGTACTTC
len: 16; j_gene: TRBJ1-4; abundance: few; v_gene: TRBV11-2; d_gene: TRBD1; CDR3aa: CAGSRDRGKRDEKLFF; CDR3nt: TGTGCCGGCTCCCGGGACAGGGGGAAAAGGGATGAAAAACTGTTTTTT
len: 16; j_gene: TRBJ2-3; abundance: few; v_gene: TRBV11-2; d_gene: TRBD2; CDR3aa: CASSRGGALFADTQYF; CDR3nt: TGTGCCAGCAGTCGCGGGGGGGCCTTATTCGCAGATACGCAGTATTTT
len: 14; j_gene: TRBJ1-1; abundance: .; v_gene: TRBV20-1; d_gene: .; CDR3aa: CSASRERPNTEAFF; CDR3nt: TGCAGTGCTAGTAGAGAGAGACCGAACACTGAAGCTTTCTTT